A selection of T cell receptor beta chains follows, all from one sample in a study of monozygotic twins with inflammatory bowel disease. TCRdb reworked the 5' RACE reads into one entry per CDR3 protein, no DNA. The sample includes approximately 380,000 distinct CDR3 sequences. Input material: blood. Source of these receptors: a human donor with ulcerative colitis or Crohn's disease, or a healthy co-twin of an affected twin (not recorded which). Each CDR3 is given with its conserved first and last residue. The order of the fields is J gene, V gene, CDR3 protein.

>TRBJ2-3|TRBV5-1
CASSSFPDTQYF
>TRBJ2-7|TRBV28
CASSSRQGEVGYEQYF
>TRBJ2-3|TRBV12-3/TRBV12-4
CASIQAGGSTQYF
>TRBJ1-6|TRBV6-2/TRBV6-3
CASSRSAENSPLHF
>TRBJ1-5|TRBV6-5
CASSYSFSGNQPQHF
>TRBJ2-1|TRBV11-2
CASSLAGDAYNEQFF
>TRBJ2-7|TRBV2
CASSEEEYEQYF
>TRBJ1-2|TRBV30
CAWTGPGDYGYTF
>TRBJ1-2|TRBV7-9
CASSQPYAPNYGYTF
>TRBJ2-2|TRBV12-5
CASGGNDRGSIPDTGELFF
>TRBJ2-5|TRBV12-2
CASRSDREQETQYF
>TRBJ2-7|TRBV4-2
CASSPIGQGISYEQYF
>TRBJ2-1|TRBV7-2
CASSPPTGLVSNEQFF
>TRBJ2-1|TRBV15
CATSRARLVAEQFF
>TRBJ2-5|TRBV18
CASSPQGSRQETQYF
>TRBJ2-6|TRBV7-6
CASSLQSWGPGANVLTF
>TRBJ1-1|TRBV20-1
CSGGRGSGEAFF
>TRBJ2-2|TRBV7-2
CASSLVGAGFPGELFF
>TRBJ2-3|TRBV11-2
CASSLLPDTQYF
>TRBJ2-5|TRBV6-2/TRBV6-3
CASSRYPQETQYF
>TRBJ2-7|TRBV5-1
CASSRLAPGLYEQYF
>TRBJ2-4|TRBV5-4
CASSWGTENIQYF
>TRBJ1-2|TRBV12-3/TRBV12-4
CASSTRDRGNYGYTF
>TRBJ1-5|TRBV6-1
CASSADALGWSNQPQHF
>TRBJ2-7|TRBV5-5
CASSPSQRGFSYEQYF